The TCR beta chain described here comes from a study of T-cell reconstitution after alpha-beta-depleted transplantation in children. The authors prepared the TCRbeta library with unique molecular identifiers. TCRdb processed the PCR reads anew with MiXCR; each CDR3 protein has one entry. The repertoire has approximately 400,000 distinct CDR3 sequences, approximately 10% of them found once; the top ten carry 4.5% to 6.5%. Germline values: CDR1 MGHRA, CDR2 YSYEKL. Trimming cost V 0 bases and J 2 bases, with 12 bases left between them. CDR3 size: 16 residues. The chain combines TRBV4-1 with TRBJ2-3; D gene ambiguous. The TCR originated in a human donor who donated a stem cell graft to a child with acute myeloid leukemia. The material sequenced was PBMCs from the stem cell graft donor, taken from the stem cell graft. The CDR3 sequence: CASSQELFGNTDTQYF. The DNA of the CDR3 is TGCGCCAGCAGCCAAGAATTGTTTGGCAACACAGATACGCAGTATTTT.